This T cell receptor (beta chain) was captured by sequencing in a study of shared clonotypes between healthy human individuals. Data came from immunoSEQ multiplex PCR; TCRdb stores just in-frame clones and leaves some out. This table has about 1 million clones, approximately 68% appearing once. Germline CDR1 and CDR2: MDHEN and SYDVKM. V was trimmed by 3 bases and J by 7 bases, leaving 16 bases between them. CDR3 length equals 14 residues. Input material: memory CD4+ T cells sorted from blood. Subset indicated: CD45RA-negative fraction. This TCR was sampled from a man between 18 and 35 years old in good health. The chain uses TRBV28 and TRBJ2-7; maybe TRBD1 (8 bases). The CDR3 reads CASSFPGGGGEQYF. The CDR3, as DNA: TGTGCCAGCAGTTTCCCAGGGGGCGGGGGAGAGCAGTACTTC.